This T cell receptor (beta chain) was retrieved from a study of shared clonotypes between healthy human individuals. Study background: Serving as donors were two women and three men, whose ages spanned 18 to 49.

Each of the donors was a healthy adult who was HIV-negative and had not had a recent acute infection or vaccination. The table came from immunoSEQ multiplex PCR; TCRdb's copy has only in-frame clones and leaves some out. The sample holds roughly 480,000 clones, 79% seen once. V trimming: 4 bases; J trimming: 0 bases; junction bases outside the gene matches: 4. This CDR3 region has 15 residues. From germline, CDR1 is GTSNPN and CDR2 SVGIG (reference sequence). Turning to this clone: A read error is possible here, since a much larger clone lies one base away.

Sequencing was done on a sample of PBMCs. The receptor was isolated from a woman between 40 and 55 years old in good health. Some clones in this sample may be carry-over from other donors' samples. V is TRBV30 and J is TRBJ2-2, with 8 positions matching TRBD2. CDR3 coding DNA: TGTGCCTGGAATCCGGGACTAGCGAACACCGGGGAGCTGTTTTTT. Amino acid sequence: CAWNPGLANTGELFF.